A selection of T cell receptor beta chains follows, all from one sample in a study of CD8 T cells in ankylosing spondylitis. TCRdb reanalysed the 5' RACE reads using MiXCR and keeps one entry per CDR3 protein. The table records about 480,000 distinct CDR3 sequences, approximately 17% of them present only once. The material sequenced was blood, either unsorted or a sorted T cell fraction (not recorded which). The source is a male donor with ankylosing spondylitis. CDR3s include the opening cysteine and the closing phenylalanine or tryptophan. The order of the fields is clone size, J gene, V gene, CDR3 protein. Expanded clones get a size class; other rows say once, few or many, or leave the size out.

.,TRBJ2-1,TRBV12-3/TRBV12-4,CASSLRGRAVNNEQFF
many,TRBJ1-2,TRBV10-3,CATEKDREGYGYTF
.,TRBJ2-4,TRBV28,CASSLVLGKNIQYF
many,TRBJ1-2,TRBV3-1,CASSQDHNYGYTF
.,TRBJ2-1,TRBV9,CASSVKGAPNNEQFF
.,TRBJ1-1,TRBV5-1,CASSLSPDYEAFF
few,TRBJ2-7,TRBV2,CASSEASAYEQYF
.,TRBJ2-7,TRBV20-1,CSAREYLGRGYEQYF
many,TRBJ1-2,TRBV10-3,CAIRGEGSHGYTF
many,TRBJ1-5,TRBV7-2,CASSLLPRGSNQPQHF
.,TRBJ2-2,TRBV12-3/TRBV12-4,CASRNRQARWGPGELFF
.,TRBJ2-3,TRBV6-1,CATEVDTQYF
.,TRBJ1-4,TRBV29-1,CSVLTGKNEKLFF
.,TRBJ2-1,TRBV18,CASSPRLSRGNEQFF
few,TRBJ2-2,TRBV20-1,CSAREVASGIGELFF
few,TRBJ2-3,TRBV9,CASSVETGVGTDTQYF
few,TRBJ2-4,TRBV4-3,CASSQGLGGAKNIQYF
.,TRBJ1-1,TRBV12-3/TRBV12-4,CASRSGLNTEAFF
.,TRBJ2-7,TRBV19,CASSRGTGGFYEQYF
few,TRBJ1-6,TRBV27,CASSLVSGRNNSPLHF
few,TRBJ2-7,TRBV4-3,CASSRLAGEGYEQYF
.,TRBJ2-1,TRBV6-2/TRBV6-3,CASGRQGFDNEQFF
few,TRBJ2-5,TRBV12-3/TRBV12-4,CASSLQGTRTQYF
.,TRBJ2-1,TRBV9,CASSVGAGASYNEQFF
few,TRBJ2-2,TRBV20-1,CSAGRQGGTGELFF
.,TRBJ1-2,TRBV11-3,CASSLSARSGYTF
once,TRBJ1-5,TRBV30,CAWSGVGAGNQPQHF
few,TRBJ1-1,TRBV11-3,CASSHGQGGTEAFF
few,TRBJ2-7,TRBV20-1,CSANRGGYEQYF
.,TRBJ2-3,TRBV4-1,CASSLVPRDTQYF
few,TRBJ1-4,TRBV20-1,CSASSGRATNEKLFF
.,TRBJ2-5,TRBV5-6,CASSRAGAGEETQYF
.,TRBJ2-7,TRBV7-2,CASSQYAYEQYF
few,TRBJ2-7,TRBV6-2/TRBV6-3,CATGTYYEQYF
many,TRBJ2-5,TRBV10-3,CAISAGGKETQYF
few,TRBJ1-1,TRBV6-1,CASGQGPGTEAFF
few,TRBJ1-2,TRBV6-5,CASSYPGPYGYTF
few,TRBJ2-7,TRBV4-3,CASSQDPRGPYEQYF
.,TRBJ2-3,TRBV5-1,CASSFSGASTDTQYF
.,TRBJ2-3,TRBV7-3,CASSRGQGQKDTQYF
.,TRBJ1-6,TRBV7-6,CASSLVGQGDSPLHF
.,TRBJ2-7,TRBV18,CASSLLAGPSAYEQYF
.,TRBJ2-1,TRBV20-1,CSAREGTSQAQFF
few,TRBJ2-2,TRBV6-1,CASRTGTRYTGELFF
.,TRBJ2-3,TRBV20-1,CSATPQYATDTQYF
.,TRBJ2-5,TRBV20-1,CSATTSQQETQYF
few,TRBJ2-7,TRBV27,CASSASGTYEQYF
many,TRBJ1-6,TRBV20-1,CSARLTGLSSYNSPLHF
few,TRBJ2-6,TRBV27,CASSPGNLGATGANVLTF